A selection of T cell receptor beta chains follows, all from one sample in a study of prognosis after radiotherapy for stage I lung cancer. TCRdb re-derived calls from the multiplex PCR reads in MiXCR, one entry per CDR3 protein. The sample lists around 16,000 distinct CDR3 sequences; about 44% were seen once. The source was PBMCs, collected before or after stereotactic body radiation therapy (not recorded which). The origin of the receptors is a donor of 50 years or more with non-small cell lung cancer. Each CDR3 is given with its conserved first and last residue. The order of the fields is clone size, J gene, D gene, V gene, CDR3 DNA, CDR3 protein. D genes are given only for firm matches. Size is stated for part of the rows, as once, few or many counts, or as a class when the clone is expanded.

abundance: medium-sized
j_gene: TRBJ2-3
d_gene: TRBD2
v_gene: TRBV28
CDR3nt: TGTGCCAGCAGTTTAATCGGCGGGGGGAGCACAGATACGCAGTATTTT
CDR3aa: CASSLIGGGSTDTQYF

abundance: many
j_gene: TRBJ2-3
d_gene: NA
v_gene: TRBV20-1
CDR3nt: TGCAGTGCTAGACAGCCCCAGGATACGCAGTATTTT
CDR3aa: CSARQPQDTQYF

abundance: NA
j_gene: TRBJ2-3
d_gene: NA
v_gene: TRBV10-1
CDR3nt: TGCGCCAGCAGTGAGGGTGACCCAGTGGGCACAGATACGCAGTATTTT
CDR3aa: CASSEGDPVGTDTQYF

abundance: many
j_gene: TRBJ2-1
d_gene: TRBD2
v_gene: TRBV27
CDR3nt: TGTGCCAGCAGTTTATCGGCGGGGGGGCCAAATGAGCAGTTCTTC
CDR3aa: CASSLSAGGPNEQFF

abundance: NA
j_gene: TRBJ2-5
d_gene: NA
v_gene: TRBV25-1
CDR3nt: TGTGCCAGCAGTCTAACAGGGACGGAGACCCAGTACTTC
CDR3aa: CASSLTGTETQYF

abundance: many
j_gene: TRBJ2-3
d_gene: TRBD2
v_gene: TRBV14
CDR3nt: TGTGCCAGCAGGGCTACTAGCGGGTTCTCCACAGATACGCAGTATTTT
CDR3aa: CASRATSGFSTDTQYF

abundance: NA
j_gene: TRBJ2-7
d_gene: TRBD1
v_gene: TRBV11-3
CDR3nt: TGTGCCAGCAGCCCCTCGGGACAGATGTCCTACGAGCAGTACTTC
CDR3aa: CASSPSGQMSYEQYF

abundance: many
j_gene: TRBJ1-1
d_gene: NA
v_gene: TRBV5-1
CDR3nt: TGCGCCAGCGAACGGGACTTCGGAACTGAAGCTTTCTTT
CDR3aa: CASERDFGTEAFF

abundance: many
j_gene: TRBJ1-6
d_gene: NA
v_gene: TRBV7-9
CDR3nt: TGTGCCAGCAGCCCCCTAGGAAGCTCCTATAATTCACCCCTCCACTTT
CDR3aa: CASSPLGSSYNSPLHF

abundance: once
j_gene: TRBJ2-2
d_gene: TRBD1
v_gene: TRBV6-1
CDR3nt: TGTGCCACCATGGAAGGGACAGGGTTCGACGGGGAGCTGTTTTTT
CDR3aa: CATMEGTGFDGELFF

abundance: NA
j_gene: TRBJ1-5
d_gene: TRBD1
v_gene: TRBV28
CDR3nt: TGTCCCAGCAGTGAGGGGGCGAGTAGCAATCAGCCCCAGCATTTT
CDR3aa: CPSSEGASSNQPQHF

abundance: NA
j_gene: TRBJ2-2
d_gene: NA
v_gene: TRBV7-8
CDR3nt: TGTGCCAGCAGCTCTTTCATGAGCGGGGAGCTGTTTTTT
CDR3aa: CASSSFMSGELFF

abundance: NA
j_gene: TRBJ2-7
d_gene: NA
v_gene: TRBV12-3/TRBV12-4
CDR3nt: TGTGCCAGCAGTTTAGGGCCGGGTTCGCCCCACGAGCAGTACTTC
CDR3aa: CASSLGPGSPHEQYF

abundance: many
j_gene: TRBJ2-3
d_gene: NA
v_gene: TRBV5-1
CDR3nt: TGCGCCAGCAGCTTGGAAGGGTATAATACTGCTAGCACAGATACGCAGTATTTT
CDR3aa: CASSLEGYNTASTDTQYF

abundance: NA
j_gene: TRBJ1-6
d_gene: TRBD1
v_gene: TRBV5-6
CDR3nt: TGTGCCAGCAGAGCGACAGGGGGCGATTCACACCTCCACTTT
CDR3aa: CASRATGGDSHLHF

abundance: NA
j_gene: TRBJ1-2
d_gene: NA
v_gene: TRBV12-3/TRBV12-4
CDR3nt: TGTGCCAGCAGAGGCAATGACTATGGCTACACCTTC
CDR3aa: CASRGNDYGYTF

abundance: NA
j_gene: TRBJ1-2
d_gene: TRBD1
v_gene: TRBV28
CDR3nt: TGTGCCAGCAGTAGCCCGGGACAGCTCTATGGCTACACCTTC
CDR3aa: CASSSPGQLYGYTF

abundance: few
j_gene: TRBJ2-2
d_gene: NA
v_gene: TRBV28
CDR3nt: TGTGCCAGCATCCGCTATGTAACGAACACCGGGGAGCTGTTTTTT
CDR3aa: CASIRYVTNTGELFF

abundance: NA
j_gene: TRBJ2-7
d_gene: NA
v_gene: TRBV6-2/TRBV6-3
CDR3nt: TGTGCCAGCAGTTACCCCGACCGGGACTTCTTCTACGAGCAGTACTTC
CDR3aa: CASSYPDRDFFYEQYF

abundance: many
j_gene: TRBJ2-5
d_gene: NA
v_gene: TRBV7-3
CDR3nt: TGTGCCAGCAGCTTAAACCAGCGCGGGACCCAGTACTTC
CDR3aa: CASSLNQRGTQYF

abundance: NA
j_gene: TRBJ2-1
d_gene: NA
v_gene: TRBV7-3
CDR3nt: TGTGCCAGCAGCTTAACAGGGTTAAATGAGCAGTTCTTC
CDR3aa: CASSLTGLNEQFF

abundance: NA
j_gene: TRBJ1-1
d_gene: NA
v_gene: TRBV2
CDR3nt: TGTGCCAGCAGCGTTAATAGGGTGAACACTGAAGCTTTCTTT
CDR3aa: CASSVNRVNTEAFF

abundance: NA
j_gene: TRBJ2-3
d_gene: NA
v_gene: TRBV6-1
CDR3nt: TGTGCCAGCCGACGATCTTATGTCACAGATACGCAGTATTTT
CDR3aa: CASRRSYVTDTQYF

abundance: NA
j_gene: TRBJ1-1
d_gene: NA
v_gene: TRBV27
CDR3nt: TGTGCCAGCAGTTTATCCGGGACGGGCACTGAAGCTTTCTTT
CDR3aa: CASSLSGTGTEAFF

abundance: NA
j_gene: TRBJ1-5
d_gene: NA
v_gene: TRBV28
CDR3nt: TGTGCCAGCAGTTTGGGTGGCAGGGGCCCGGATCATCCCCAGCATTTT
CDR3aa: CASSLGGRGPDHPQHF

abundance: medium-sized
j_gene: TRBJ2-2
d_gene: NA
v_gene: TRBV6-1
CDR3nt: TGTGCCAGCGGGGGACTGGAGACGGGGGAGCTGTTTTTT
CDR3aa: CASGGLETGELFF

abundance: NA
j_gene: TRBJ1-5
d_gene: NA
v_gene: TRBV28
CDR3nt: TGTGCCAGCAGTTTTTTCTCCCTCGGAGGGTCGACTCAGCCCCAGCATTTT
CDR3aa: CASSFFSLGGSTQPQHF

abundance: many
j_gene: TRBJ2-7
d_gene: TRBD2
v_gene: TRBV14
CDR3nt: TGTGCCAGCAGCCCTTGGACTAGCGGCTACGAGCAGTACTTC
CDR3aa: CASSPWTSGYEQYF

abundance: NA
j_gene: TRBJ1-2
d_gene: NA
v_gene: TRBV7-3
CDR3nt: TGTGCCAGCAGCTTATCGGGTCAGGGCGAAGGCTACACCTTC
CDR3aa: CASSLSGQGEGYTF

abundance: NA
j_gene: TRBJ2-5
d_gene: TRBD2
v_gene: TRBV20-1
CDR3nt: TGCAGTACTCGGCTAGCGGTACAAGAGACCCAGTACTTC
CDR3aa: CSTRLAVQETQYF

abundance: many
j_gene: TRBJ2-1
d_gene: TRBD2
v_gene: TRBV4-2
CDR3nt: TGTGCCAGCAGAGTGAGCGGGAGGCTAAGCAATGAGCAGTTCTTC
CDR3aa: CASRVSGRLSNEQFF

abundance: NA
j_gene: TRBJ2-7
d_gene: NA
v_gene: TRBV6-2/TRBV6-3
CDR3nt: TGTGCCAGCAGGCAGACCGGACTATCTGGAAGTCCCTACGAGCAGTACTTC
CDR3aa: CASRQTGLSGSPYEQYF

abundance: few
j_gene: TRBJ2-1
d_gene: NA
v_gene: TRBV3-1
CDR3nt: TGTGCCAGCAGCCAAGATCAACAGGGGGAGGGAGCGGACTACAATGAGCAGTTCTTC
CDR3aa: CASSQDQQGEGADYNEQFF

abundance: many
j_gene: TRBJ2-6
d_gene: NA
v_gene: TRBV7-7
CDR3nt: TGTGCTAGCCGAGAGTCAGGGGCCAACGTCCTGACTTTC
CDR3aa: CASRESGANVLTF

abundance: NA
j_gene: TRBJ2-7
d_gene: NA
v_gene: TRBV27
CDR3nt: TGTGCCAGCAGTTTAAGAGGGGACTACGAGCAGTACTTC
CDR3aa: CASSLRGDYEQYF

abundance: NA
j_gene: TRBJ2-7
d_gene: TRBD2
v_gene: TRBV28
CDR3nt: TGTGCCAGCAGTAGATTCGGCGGGAGCTCCTACGATCAGTACTTC
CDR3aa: CASSRFGGSSYDQYF

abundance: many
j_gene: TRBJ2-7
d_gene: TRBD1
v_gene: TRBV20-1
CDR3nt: TGCAGTGCTAGAAAGGACAGGGCCAACTACGAGCAGTACTTC
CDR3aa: CSARKDRANYEQYF

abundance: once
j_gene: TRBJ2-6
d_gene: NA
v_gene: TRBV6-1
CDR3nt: TGTGCCAGCGACTACTCTGGGGCCAACGTCCTGACTTTC
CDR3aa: CASDYSGANVLTF

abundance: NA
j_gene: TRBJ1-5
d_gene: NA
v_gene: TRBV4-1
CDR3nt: TGCGCCAGCAGCCAGGGGAAAGAGGGACAGCCCCAGCATTTT
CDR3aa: CASSQGKEGQPQHF

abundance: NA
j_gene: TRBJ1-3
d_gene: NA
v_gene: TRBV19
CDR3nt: TGTGTCAGTAGTGGTGGAAACACCATATATTTT
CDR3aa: CVSSGGNTIYF

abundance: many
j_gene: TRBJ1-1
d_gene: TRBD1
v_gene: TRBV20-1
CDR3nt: TGCAGTGCTAGGGACAGGTCGAGCACTGAAGCTTTCTTT
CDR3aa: CSARDRSSTEAFF

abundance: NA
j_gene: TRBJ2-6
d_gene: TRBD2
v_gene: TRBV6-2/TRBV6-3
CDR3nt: TGTGCCAGCAGTGAGTTACTAGCGGGAGGGCCGGCTGGGGCCAACGTCCTGACTTTC
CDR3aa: CASSELLAGGPAGANVLTF

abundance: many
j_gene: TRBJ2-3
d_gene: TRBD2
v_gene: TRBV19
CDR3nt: TGTGCCAGTAGTCTGGGACTAGCGGGAGCTACGCAGTATTTT
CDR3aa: CASSLGLAGATQYF

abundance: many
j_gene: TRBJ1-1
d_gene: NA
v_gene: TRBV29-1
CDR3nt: TGCACCTCCGGGACGGAAGCTTTCTTT
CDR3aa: CTSGTEAFF

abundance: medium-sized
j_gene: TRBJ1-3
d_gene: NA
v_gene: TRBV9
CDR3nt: TGTGCCAGCAGCGTAGCTTTGGGGACGGCCGATGGAAACACCATATATTTT
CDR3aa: CASSVALGTADGNTIYF

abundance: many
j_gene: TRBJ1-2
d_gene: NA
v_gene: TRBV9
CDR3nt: TGTGCCAGCAGCACGACATCCGCTAACTATGGCTACACCTTC
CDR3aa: CASSTTSANYGYTF

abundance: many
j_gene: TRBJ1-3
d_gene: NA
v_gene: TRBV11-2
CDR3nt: TGTGCCAGCAGCTCCCGGGACGGGCGAGGAAACACCATATATTTT
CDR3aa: CASSSRDGRGNTIYF

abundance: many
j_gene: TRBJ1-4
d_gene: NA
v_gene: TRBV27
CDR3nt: TGTGCCAGCAGCCACAGGGAGGGAGAAAAACTGTTTTTT
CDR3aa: CASSHREGEKLFF

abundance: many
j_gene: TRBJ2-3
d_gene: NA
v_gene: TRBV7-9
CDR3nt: TGTGCCAGCAGCTTAGATGGGGCTGGACTAAGGGAGGGCACAGATACGCAGTATTTT
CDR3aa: CASSLDGAGLREGTDTQYF

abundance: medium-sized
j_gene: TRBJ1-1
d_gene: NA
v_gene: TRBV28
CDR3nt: TGTGCCAGCAGTTCCTTAGATTCCGGGACGAGGGGTGAAGCTTTCTTT
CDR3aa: CASSSLDSGTRGEAFF

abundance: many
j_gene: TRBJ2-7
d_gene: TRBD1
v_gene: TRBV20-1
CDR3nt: TGCAGTGCTAGTTCGATGGGACAGGGATTCTACGAGCAGTACTTC
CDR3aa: CSASSMGQGFYEQYF

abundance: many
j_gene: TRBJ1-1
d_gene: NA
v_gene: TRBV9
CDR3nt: TGTGCCAGCAGCGTAAGGGGCTTGAACACTGAAGCTTTCTTT
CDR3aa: CASSVRGLNTEAFF

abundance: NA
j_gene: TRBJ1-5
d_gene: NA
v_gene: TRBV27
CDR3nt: TGTGCCAGCAGTTTAGGGTCGGAAAATCAGCCCCAGCATTTT
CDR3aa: CASSLGSENQPQHF

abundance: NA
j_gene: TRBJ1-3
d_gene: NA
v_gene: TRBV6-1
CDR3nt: TGTGCCAGCATCGTTACAGCGAGCTATGGAAACACCATATATTTT
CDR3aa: CASIVTASYGNTIYF

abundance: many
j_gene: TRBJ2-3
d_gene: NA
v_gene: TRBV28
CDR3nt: TGTGCCAGCAGTTTAGGCAGCCGCACAGATACGCAGTATTTT
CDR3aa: CASSLGSRTDTQYF